This TCR beta chain was profiled in a study of cytomegalovirus exposure and HLA in healthy donors. CDR1 is MNHEY and CDR2 is SVGAGI in the germline V gene. V was clipped by 6 bases and J by 1 base, with 13 bases between them. This CDR3 is 15 amino acids long. The repertoire was sequenced with immunoSEQ multiplex PCR; TCRdb's copy has only in-frame clones and lacks some. The data show about 66,000 clones, about 97% seen once. A remark on this clone: Its target is not known.

Regarding the study as a whole: The tendency of first-cohort TCR clusters to co-occur in the 120 or so validation repertoires emerged from a later analysis. There were some public TCRs occurring in many donors, but most TCR sequences were rare. Investigators reported 164 TCR beta chains as tied to cytomegalovirus.

The sequencing sample was made of PBMCs. This sequence originates from a woman younger than 30 in good health and CMV-seropositive. The J gene is TRBJ2-1, the V gene TRBV6-5; D is possibly TRBD1 (6 bases). The CDR3 protein is CASSLQGWSYNEQFF. The CDR3 coding sequence is TGTGCCAGCAGCCTACAGGGTTGGTCCTACAATGAGCAGTTCTTC.